The 3 T cell receptor beta chains presented below share a single source sample, sequenced in a study of shared clonotypes between healthy human individuals. CD45RO-negative CD8 cells positively selected for CCR7 made up the naive population, which excluded terminally differentiated effector memory CD45RA+ cells. The method was immunoSEQ multiplex PCR; TCRdb's version includes in-frame clones alone and lacks a portion of them. The sample lists around 2,100,000 clones, about 95% occurring once. Sequencing was performed on naive CD8+ T cells sorted from blood. All receptors come from a man in his late teens or twenties in good health.

The CDR3 spells CASSLEPPATTYEQYF. CDR3 nucleotide sequence: TGTGCCAGCAGCTTAGAACCCCCTGCGACCACCTACGAGCAGTACTTC. The rearrangement joins TRBV7-6 to TRBJ2-7, with D uncertain. This CDR3 has 16 amino acids. Germline CDR1 is SGHVS and CDR2 is FNYEAQ. V was pared by 1 base and J by 2 bases, with 15 bases between.

The chain carries TRBV7-8 and TRBJ2-2; 11 bases align to TRBD2. In germline, CDR1 is SGHVS, CDR2 FQNEAQ. The CDR3 extends over 18 amino acids. Germline trimming cut 5 bases from V and 0 bases from J; bases unmatched to any gene: 8. The DNA of the CDR3 is TGTGCCAGCAGCGACCCTAGCGGGGGGCTCACGAACACCGGGGAGCTGTTTTTT. Its protein is CASSDPSGGLTNTGELFF.

This clone has a single count. The chain links TRBV15 to TRBJ1-1; D not certain. Between the trimmed V and J ends, which lost 9 bases and 1 base, there was a span of 9 bases. Germline CDR1 and CDR2: LNHNV and YYDKDF (reference sequence). This CDR3 comprises 12 residues. The CDR3 is CATRSGNTEAFF. CDR3 DNA: TGTGCCACGAGATCTGGGAACACTGAAGCTTTCTTT.